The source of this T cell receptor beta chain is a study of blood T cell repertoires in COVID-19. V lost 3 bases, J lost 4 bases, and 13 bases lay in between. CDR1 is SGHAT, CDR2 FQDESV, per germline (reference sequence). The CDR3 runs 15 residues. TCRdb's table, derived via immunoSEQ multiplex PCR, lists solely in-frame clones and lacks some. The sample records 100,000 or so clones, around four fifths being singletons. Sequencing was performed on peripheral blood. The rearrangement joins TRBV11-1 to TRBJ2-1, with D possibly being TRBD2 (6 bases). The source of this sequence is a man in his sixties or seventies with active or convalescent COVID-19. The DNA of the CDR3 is TGTGCCAGCAGCTTGAGCCGGGACTCATACAATGAGCAGTTCTTC. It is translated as CASSLSRDSYNEQFF.